The 14 T cell receptor beta chains below all came from one sample that was sequenced in a study of cytomegalovirus exposure and HLA in healthy donors. Data came from immunoSEQ multiplex PCR; TCRdb stores just in-frame clones and leaves some out. The data contain some 79,000 clones, 85% to 95% of them singletons. Sequenced: PBMCs. The source of these receptors is a woman aged 18-35 years in good health and CMV-seropositive.

V and J are TRBV9 and TRBJ1-4; TRBD1 agrees at 10 bases. Losses at the gene ends were 5 bases for V and 8 bases for J; bases not matched to a gene: 6. This CDR3 has 14 amino acids. CDR1 is SGDLS, CDR2 YYNGEE, per germline. CDR3 protein: CASSLGQGREKLFF. For the CDR3, the DNA is TGTGCCAGCAGTTTGGGACAGGGGCGGGAAAAACTGTTTTTT.

This clone was recorded only once. This chain uses TRBV7-2 with TRBJ1-6; 8 bases are shared with TRBD1. V lost 6 bases and J lost 9; bases outside the gene matches: 7. Germline values: CDR1 SGHTA, CDR2 FQGNSA. The CDR3 is 14 residues long. This CDR3 is CASSSRQGTSPLHF. The CDR3 coding sequence is TGTGCCAGCAGTTCCCGACAGGGGACTTCACCCCTCCACTTT.

The chain employs TRBV5-4 and TRBJ1-6, with TRBD1 identical over 9 bases. The CDR3 consists of 14 residues. CDR1 and CDR2 (germline): SGHNT, YYREEE (reference sequence). Trimming took 4 bases from V and 7 from J; bases not matched to a gene: 3. The DNA for the CDR3 is TGTGCCAGCAGCAGACAGGGGGACAATTCACCCCTCCACTTT. Translated, it gives CASSRQGDNSPLHF.

This clone was recorded only once. The chain links TRBV9 to TRBJ2-3; D is unclear. The CDR3 runs 15 residues. Germline V gene sequence: CDR1 SGDLS, CDR2 YYNGEE. Trimming took off 0 bases at V and 4 bases at J, with 12 bases between the two ends. The CDR3 DNA follows: TGTGCCAGCAGCGTAGACGCAGGTTCGGCAGATACGCAGTATTTT. Protein product: CASSVDAGSADTQYF. Full variable domain (remainder filled in from reference TRBV9 and TRBJ2-3): DSGVTQTPKHLITATGQRVTLRCSPRSGDLSVYWYQQSLDQGLQFLIQYYNGEERAKGNILERFSAQQFPDLHSELNLSSLELGDSALYFCASSVDAGSADTQYFGPGTRLTVL.

This clone has a handful of counts. Other DNA sequences in this sample translate to the same CDR3. The V gene is TRBV5-1, the J gene TRBJ1-5; possible D gene TRBD1, 6 bases. Trimming shortened V by 3 bases and J by 4 bases, and 14 bases separated the two germline ends. The CDR3 has 15 residues. CDR1 is SGHRS and CDR2 is YFSETQ in the germline V gene. In DNA, the CDR3 is TGCGCCAGCAGCTACGGGACACCGTCTAATCAGCCCCAGCATTTT. Translation: CASSYGTPSNQPQHF.

The chain recombines TRBV28 with TRBJ1-5, with D hard to call. Germline V CDR1 and CDR2: MDHEN, SYDVKM. This CDR3 is 15 amino acids long. Between the trimmed V and J ends, which lost 8 bases and 4 bases, there was a span of 18 bases. The CDR3 DNA follows: TGTGCCAGCGGAGGTAGACGTTATACTAATCAGCCCCAGCATTTT. Protein product: CASGGRRYTNQPQHF.

The rearrangement links TRBV7-2 to TRBJ2-1; D call uncertain. V was pared by 4 bases and J by 6 bases, with 10 bases between. Germline CDR1 SGHTA, CDR2 FQGNSA. The CDR3 has 13 residues. CDR3 loop: CASSWISGNEQFF. The CDR3 bases are TGTGCCAGCAGCTGGATATCAGGCAATGAGCAGTTCTTC.

The DNA of the CDR3 is TGTGCCAGCAGTCCGCAGGGGGCGGGGCAGCCCCAGCATTTT. This translates into CASSPQGAGQPQHF. The gene calls are TRBV27 and TRBJ1-5; 8 bases match TRBD1. The ends lost 5 bases at V and 7 bases at J; junction bases unmatched: 7. Germline V CDR1 and CDR2: MNHEY, SMNVEV (reference sequence). The CDR3 length is 14 residues.

The genes are TRBV2 and TRBJ2-3, with a weak D call TRBD1 (6 bases). There are 15 residues in the CDR3. Trimming took off 9 bases at V and 3 bases at J, with 19 bases between the two ends. In germline, CDR1 is SNHLY, CDR2 FYNNEI. This chain's CDR3 is CASRGGDIRTDTQYF. CDR3 sequence (DNA): TGTGCCAGTCGAGGTGGGGACATTCGAACAGATACGCAGTATTTT.

The chain carries TRBV11-3 and TRBJ2-3, with no clear D. Trimming removed 5 bases from V and 1 base from J, with 10 bases in between. The CDR3 loop spans 14 amino acids. Germline V gene lookup returns CDR1 SGHNT and CDR2 YENEEA. The DNA for the CDR3 is TGTGCCAGCAGCCCCGCGTCGGGCACAGATACGCAGTATTTT. It encodes CASSPASGTDTQYF.

V and J are TRBV7-9 and TRBJ2-7; TRBD1 matches at 7 bases. J was trimmed by 3 bases and V by 5 bases; bases with no gene match: 13. Germline V gene data show CDR1 as SEHNR and CDR2 as FQNEAQ (reference sequence). There are 16 residues in the CDR3. The CDR3 sequence: CASSTTPGTDFYEQYF. DNA for the CDR3: TGTGCCAGCAGCACGACCCCAGGGACAGATTTCTACGAGCAGTACTTC.

The chain uses TRBV7-6 and TRBJ1-5; D is perhaps TRBD1 (5 bases). From germline, CDR1 is SGHVS and CDR2 FNYEAQ. The length of the CDR3 is 15 residues. Trimming cost V 5 bases and J 3 bases, with 14 bases left between them. The CDR3 bases are TGTGCCAGCAGCCCACGAACAGGAGTCAATCAGCCCCAGCATTTT. Its protein product is CASSPRTGVNQPQHF.

V is TRBV28 and J is TRBJ2-5; TRBD1 might be the D (6 bases). Germline CDR1 is MDHEN and CDR2 is SYDVKM. The ends were cut back, 6 bases at V and 6 bases at J, with 11 bases in the middle. The CDR3 is 12 amino acids. CDR3 nucleotide sequence: TGTGCCAGCAGAGGGACATTGAAGACCCAGTACTTC. Residues: CASRGTLKTQYF.

V and J are TRBV4-1 and TRBJ2-7; a possible D gene is TRBD1 (6 bases). CDR1 is MGHRA, CDR2 YSYEKL, per germline. V was pared by 2 bases and J by 2 bases, with 10 bases between. This CDR3 has 14 residues. The CDR3 spells CASSQYQGTYEQYF. DNA of the CDR3: TGCGCCAGCAGCCAATATCAGGGGACCTACGAGCAGTACTTC.